The clone carrying this TCR beta chain has a handful of counts. This sample was taken from a study of response to subunit inactivated influenza vaccine. TCRdb processed the RT-PCR reads anew with MiXCR; each CDR3 protein has one entry. The repertoire holds hundreds of thousands of distinct CDR3 sequences, with roughly 10% as singletons. With 4 bases clipped from V and 2 bases from J, the junction kept 10 bases outside the gene matches. Looked up from germline, CDR1 is MGHRA and CDR2 is YSYEKL. There are 19 residues in the CDR3. This sample also belongs to another study, concerning T cells expressing NK-cell markers. That work contributes: TCR beta cDNA was generated via 5'RACE template switching incorporating UMIs. Sorted CD3+CD56+NKG2C+, CD3+CD56+NKG2C- and CD3+CD56-NKG2C+ T cells supplied TCR beta repertoires. Eight donors were sequenced, of whom seven were HCMV-seropositive, while the remaining one was HCMV-seronegative. Among several donors, these clonotypes also ranked first in the CD3+CD56-NKG2C+ fraction. Whether expanded NKG2C-expressing T cell clones recognize HCMV is unknown.

The receptor was isolated from a man aged 45-60 years who received an inactivated influenza vaccine. The chain joins TRBV4-1 to TRBJ2-4; 14 bases agree with TRBD2. Sequencing used PBMCs from blood, obtained on the day of vaccination. The CDR3 protein is CASSLTGLAGVVSKNIQYF. DNA for the CDR3: TGCGCCAGCAGCCTCACGGGACTAGCGGGAGTTGTGTCCAAAAACATTCAGTACTTC.